This paragraph covers one TCR beta chain sequence. Its matching antigen is unknown. Trimming removed 5 bases at V and 10 bases at J, with 17 bases between. The CDR3 contains 13 residues. Germline-derived CDR1 and CDR2 are SNHLY and FYNNEI. The data stem from a study of graft-versus-host responses after intestinal transplantation. Profiling relied on immunoSEQ multiplex PCR, and the TCRdb table lists in-frame clones only, not all of them. The table includes more than 85,000 clones, about four fifths detected once. Study findings and constraints: The marrow of recipients harbored GvH clones, and ileum or blood showed some of them first.

Sequences were derived from unstimulated CD4+ T cells sorted from spleen or lymph node cells, sampled before intestinal transplant. The sequence was obtained from a human donor who received an intestinal transplant. The genes are TRBV2 and TRBJ1-1; D is possibly TRBD1 (6 bases). The CDR3 sequence is CASSLGGGASAFF. CDR3 DNA: TGTGCCAGCAGTCTTGGCGGGGGCGCTTCAGCTTTCTTT.